Listed below are T cell receptor beta chains from one sample, sequenced in a study of blood T cell repertoires in COVID-19. Measured with immunoSEQ multiplex PCR; TCRdb has only the in-frame clones, and not every one. Of some 68,000 clones in the sample, approximately 90% were seen once. Material: peripheral blood. The receptors were sampled from a man between 50 and 59 years old with acute or convalescent COVID-19. The CDR3 runs from the conserved cysteine through the conserved F or W. The D gene is left open where the match is weak. For some rows the clone size is stated as once, few or many, or as a class when expanded; others skip it.

length: 13; D: .; J: TRBJ1-2; size: .; V: TRBV27; CDR3: CASSSTVAYGYTF; DNA: TGTGCCAGCAGTTCGACAGTTGCCTATGGCTACACCTTC
length: 14; D: .; J: TRBJ1-1; size: .; V: TRBV2; CDR3: CASSRGHLNTEAFF; DNA: TGTGCCAGCAGCCGGGGACACCTGAACACTGAAGCTTTCTTT
length: 13; D: .; J: TRBJ2-1; size: once; V: TRBV7-2; CDR3: CASSFSTTGEQFF; DNA: TGTGCCAGCAGCTTCTCAACTACGGGTGAGCAGTTCTTC
length: 14; D: TRBD1; J: TRBJ2-7; size: .; V: TRBV9; CDR3: CASSVAGGPYEQYF; DNA: TGTGCCAGCAGCGTGGCAGGGGGACCTTACGAGCAGTACTTC
length: 16; D: TRBD1; J: TRBJ1-6; size: .; V: TRBV7-2; CDR3: CASSLVVDRGESPLHF; DNA: TGTGCCAGCAGCTTAGTGGTGGACAGGGGAGAGTCACCCCTCCACTTT
length: 12; D: TRBD1; J: TRBJ1-4; size: .; V: TRBV7-8; CDR3: CATGGRDEKLFF; DNA: TGTGCCACAGGGGGACGGGATGAAAAACTGTTTTTT
length: 15; D: TRBD2; J: TRBJ2-3; size: .; V: TRBV5-4; CDR3: CASSPSGGRGDTQYF; DNA: TGTGCCAGCAGCCCCTCGGGGGGGCGAGGCGATACGCAGTATTTT
length: 15; D: .; J: TRBJ2-2; size: .; V: TRBV7-8; CDR3: CASSPEAGRSGELFF; DNA: TGTGCCAGCAGTCCTGAGGCAGGGAGGTCCGGGGAGCTGTTTTTT
length: 18; D: .; J: TRBJ1-1; size: few; V: TRBV5-1; CDR3: CASSYGPRDRTPNTEAFF; DNA: TGCGCCAGCAGCTACGGCCCGCGAGACAGAACCCCGAACACTGAAGCTTTCTTT
length: 15; D: .; J: TRBJ2-5; size: once; V: TRBV5-4; CDR3: CASSLDGGVGETQYF; DNA: TGTGCCAGCAGCTTGGATGGAGGGGTGGGGGAGACCCAGTACTTC
length: 16; D: .; J: TRBJ1-2; size: once; V: TRBV24-1; CDR3: CATSDPGLGFGYGYTF; DNA: TGTGCCACCAGTGACCCCGGTCTAGGTTTTGGGTATGGCTACACCTTC
length: 15; D: .; J: TRBJ1-2; size: .; V: TRBV6-1; CDR3: CASSESGTASGGYTF; DNA: TGTGCCAGCAGTGAATCCGGCACAGCCTCGGGAGGCTACACCTTC
length: 12; D: TRBD2; J: TRBJ2-7; size: .; V: TRBV28; CDR3: CVTSGGSYEQYF; DNA: TGTGTAACTAGCGGGGGAAGTTACGAGCAGTACTTC
length: 12; D: .; J: TRBJ1-2; size: .; V: TRBV28; CDR3: CASSSDSYGYTF; DNA: TGTGCCAGCAGTTCCGACAGCTATGGCTACACCTTC
length: 12; D: .; J: TRBJ1-4; size: .; V: TRBV18; CDR3: CASSPGGEKLFF; DNA: TGTGCCAGCTCACCGGGCGGGGAAAAACTGTTTTTT
length: 17; D: TRBD1; J: TRBJ1-1; size: .; V: TRBV2; CDR3: CASSEGSWTGGRTEAFF; DNA: TGTGCCAGCAGTGAAGGGAGTTGGACAGGGGGCCGTACTGAAGCTTTCTTT
length: 16; D: TRBD1; J: TRBJ1-1; size: few; V: TRBV4-3; CDR3: CASSRQRGTGNTEAFF; DNA: TGCGCCAGCAGCCGCCAAAGGGGGACAGGGAACACTGAAGCTTTCTTT
length: 17; D: TRBD2; J: TRBJ2-1; size: .; V: TRBV4-3; CDR3: CASSQPSSGGTYNEQFF; DNA: TGCGCCAGCAGCCAGCCCTCGTCGGGAGGAACCTACAATGAGCAGTTCTTC
length: 15; D: .; J: TRBJ1-5; size: .; V: TRBV3-1/TRBV3-2; CDR3: CASSQDGLTNQPQHF; DNA: TGTGCCAGCAGCCAAGACGGACTGACTAATCAGCCCCAGCATTTT
length: 13; D: .; J: TRBJ1-2; size: .; V: TRBV28; CDR3: CASSFRGSSGYTF; DNA: TGTGCCAGCAGTTTTCGGGGATCGTCGGGCTACACCTTC
length: 12; D: .; J: TRBJ1-2; size: .; V: TRBV5-4; CDR3: CASSLRESGYTF; DNA: TGTGCCAGCAGCTTACGGGAGAGTGGCTACACCTTC
length: 12; D: .; J: TRBJ2-1; size: few; V: TRBV28; CDR3: CASDRQRNEQFF; DNA: TGTGCCAGCGATCGACAGCGCAATGAGCAGTTCTTC
length: 14; D: .; J: TRBJ2-3; size: .; V: TRBV5-1; CDR3: CASTRLATQDTQYF; DNA: TGCGCCAGCACCAGGTTGGCGACACAAGATACGCAGTATTTT
length: 11; D: .; J: TRBJ2-3; size: .; V: TRBV6-2/TRBV6-3; CDR3: CASSYKHTQYF; DNA: TGTGCCAGCAGTTACAAGCATACGCAGTATTTT
length: 11; D: .; J: TRBJ2-7; size: .; V: TRBV28; CDR3: CASSSPLRTYF; DNA: TGTGCCAGCAGTAGCCCTCTACGTACCTACTTC
length: 11; D: .; J: TRBJ2-1; size: .; V: TRBV7-2; CDR3: CASSLSSEQFF; DNA: TGTGCCAGCAGCTTAAGTAGTGAGCAGTTCTTC
length: 12; D: .; J: TRBJ1-4; size: .; V: TRBV5-1; CDR3: CASSLAGEKLFF; DNA: TGCGCCAGCAGCTTGGCGGGGGAAAAACTGTTTTTT
length: 14; D: .; J: TRBJ1-1; size: .; V: TRBV27; CDR3: CASNFPAGNTEAFF; DNA: TGTGCCAGCAATTTTCCGGCGGGGAACACTGAAGCTTTCTTT
length: 13; D: TRBD1; J: TRBJ2-7; size: .; V: TRBV28; CDR3: CASRIQGPYEQYF; DNA: TGTGCCAGCAGGATACAGGGGCCCTACGAGCAGTACTTC
length: 15; D: .; J: TRBJ1-4; size: .; V: TRBV4-3; CDR3: CASSPTQAVYEKLFF; DNA: TGCGCCAGCAGCCCCACACAGGCAGTTTATGAAAAACTGTTTTTT
length: 13; D: .; J: TRBJ2-1; size: .; V: TRBV24-1; CDR3: CATSDLQGKGQFF; DNA: TGTGCCACCAGTGATTTGCAGGGGAAGGGGCAGTTCTTC
length: 15; D: TRBD2; J: TRBJ2-7; size: .; V: TRBV9; CDR3: CASSISGRAADEQYF; DNA: TGTGCCAGCAGCATCAGCGGGAGGGCCGCCGACGAGCAGTACTTC
length: 13; D: TRBD2; J: TRBJ2-7; size: few; V: TRBV24-1; CDR3: CATSLAGGHEQYF; DNA: TGTGCCACCTCACTCGCGGGAGGCCACGAGCAGTACTTC
length: 14; D: .; J: TRBJ1-2; size: .; V: TRBV5-1; CDR3: CASRRSGTNYGYTF; DNA: TGCGCCAGCCGGCGATCCGGGACTAACTATGGCTACACCTTC
length: 16; D: .; J: TRBJ2-3; size: .; V: TRBV11-2; CDR3: CASSFEGMDNTDTQYF; DNA: TGTGCCAGCAGCTTCGAAGGGATGGACAACACAGATACGCAGTATTTT
length: 11; D: .; J: TRBJ2-1; size: .; V: TRBV5-6; CDR3: CASSSYNEQFF; DNA: TGTGCCAGCAGCTCTTACAATGAGCAGTTCTTC
length: 16; D: .; J: TRBJ1-6; size: .; V: TRBV15; CDR3: CATSRDRGNRNSPLHF; DNA: TGTGCCACCAGCAGAGATCGGGGGAATCGAAATTCACCCCTCCACTTT
length: 13; D: TRBD1; J: TRBJ1-4; size: .; V: TRBV28; CDR3: CASTLIGTGRLFF; DNA: TGTGCCAGCACCCTTATCGGGACAGGACGACTGTTTTTT
length: 14; D: .; J: TRBJ2-7; size: few; V: TRBV14; CDR3: CASSYRGGRDEQYF; DNA: TGTGCCAGCAGCTATCGCGGGGGCAGGGACGAGCAGTACTTC
length: 16; D: TRBD2; J: TRBJ2-7; size: .; V: TRBV29-1; CDR3: CSVERGPAGGQYEQYF; DNA: TGCAGCGTTGAGCGGGGGCCAGCGGGAGGGCAATACGAGCAGTACTTC
length: 14; D: .; J: TRBJ1-1; size: .; V: TRBV11-3; CDR3: CASFPTQGNTEAFF; DNA: TGTGCCAGCTTCCCAACCCAGGGAAACACTGAAGCTTTCTTT
length: 16; D: TRBD1; J: TRBJ1-2; size: .; V: TRBV30; CDR3: CAWSATGGALNYGYTF; DNA: TGTGCCTGGAGTGCCACAGGGGGCGCTTTAAACTATGGCTACACCTTC
length: 18; D: TRBD2; J: TRBJ2-5; size: once; V: TRBV27; CDR3: CASSPIPPSGGGGETQYF; DNA: TGTGCCAGCAGTCCCATCCCCCCGTCGGGTGGCGGGGGAGAGACCCAGTACTTC
length: 16; D: TRBD1; J: TRBJ1-5; size: .; V: TRBV3-1/TRBV3-2; CDR3: CASSQSGGGEDQPQHF; DNA: TGTGCCAGCAGCCAATCGGGAGGGGGCGAGGATCAGCCCCAGCATTTT
length: 15; D: .; J: TRBJ1-5; size: .; V: TRBV7-6; CDR3: CASSLGGTVGQPQHF; DNA: TGTGCCAGCAGCTTGGGCGGGACTGTGGGTCAGCCCCAGCATTTT
length: 17; D: TRBD1; J: TRBJ1-1; size: .; V: TRBV4-1; CDR3: CASSQGAGGGWDTEAFF; DNA: TGCGCCAGCAGCCAAGGGGCAGGGGGCGGTTGGGACACTGAAGCTTTCTTT
length: 13; D: TRBD1; J: TRBJ1-2; size: .; V: TRBV2; CDR3: CASSSDRDRIYTF; DNA: TGTGCCAGCAGTTCCGACAGGGATCGAATCTACACCTTC
length: 12; D: .; J: TRBJ1-2; size: once; V: TRBV30; CDR3: CAWSTQSGGYTF; DNA: TGTGCCTGGAGTACACAGAGCGGTGGCTACACCTTC
length: 15; D: TRBD1; J: TRBJ1-2; size: .; V: TRBV6-5; CDR3: CASSLGQGAARGYTF; DNA: TGTGCCAGCAGTTTAGGACAGGGGGCGGCGAGAGGCTACACCTTC
length: 13; D: .; J: TRBJ2-7; size: .; V: TRBV12-3/TRBV12-4; CDR3: CASKAGSSYEQYF; DNA: TGTGCCAGCAAAGCTGGGAGCTCCTACGAGCAGTACTTC
length: 17; D: TRBD1; J: TRBJ2-5; size: .; V: TRBV7-2; CDR3: CASSSFRDRGRVETQYF; DNA: TGTGCCAGCAGCTCTTTCCGGGACAGGGGGCGGGTAGAGACCCAGTACTTC
length: 16; D: TRBD2; J: TRBJ2-3; size: .; V: TRBV7-2; CDR3: CASSSASREGRDTQYF; DNA: TGTGCCAGCAGCTCCGCCTCACGGGAGGGAAGGGATACGCAGTATTTT
length: 16; D: .; J: TRBJ1-1; size: .; V: TRBV24-1; CDR3: CATSGTGKNSNTEAFF; DNA: TGTGCCACCAGTGGGACGGGGAAAAATTCGAACACTGAAGCTTTCTTT
length: 16; D: .; J: TRBJ1-2; size: .; V: TRBV12-2; CDR3: CASRLNRTGGDYGYTF; DNA: TGTGCAAGTCGCTTAAATAGGACAGGGGGCGACTATGGCTACACCTTC